This T cell receptor beta chain was profiled in a study of CD8+CD57+ T cells in acquired aplastic anemia. Whole-study results and caveats: Researchers reported that CD8+ Simpson's diversity was not significantly different in patients versus controls.

Genomic DNA was employed as the template in profiling TCR beta VDJ and CDR3. Using its own MiXCR run on the reads, TCRdb lists one record per CDR3 protein. The data contain approximately 130,000 distinct CDR3 sequences, 40% to 45% of them seen just once; the ten biggest clones take up under 9%. Of note for this clonotype: The antigen remains unidentified.

This CDR3 is built from 12 residues. V was pared by 1 base and J by 10 bases, with 10 bases between. Germline V CDR1 and CDR2: SGHTA, FQGNSA. The sample comprised sorted CD4+, CD8+, or CD8+CD57+ T cells (not recorded which) from PBMCs. The rearrangement uses TRBV7-2 and TRBJ1-2, with D hard to call. The source is a human donor in good health, serving as a control. CDR3 sequence reads: CASSLVQEAYTF. The CDR3 coding sequence is TGTGCCAGCAGCTTAGTGCAGGAAGCCTACACCTTC.